The rows below give T cell receptor beta chains drawn from one sample of a study of cytomegalovirus exposure and HLA in healthy donors. TCRdb's copy holds only in-frame clones and misses some; the assay was immunoSEQ multiplex PCR. The data contain about 43,000 clones, around 60% of them singletons. The sequencing input was PBMCs. The origin of the receptors is a man in his 60s in good health and CMV-seropositive. Each CDR3 is given with its conserved first and last residue.

v_call	j_call	cdr3_length	cdr3_aa
TRBV19	TRBJ2-2	15	CASRGGGRRTGELFF
TRBV4-1	TRBJ2-7	13	CASSPPGRGEQYF
TRBV28	TRBJ2-7	12	CASIGLASEQYF
TRBV2	TRBJ2-7	12	CASSEEGNEQYF
TRBV25-1	TRBJ1-4	15	CASSEFAGRNEKLFF
TRBV7-2	TRBJ1-4	13	CASSWGGNEKLFF
TRBV27	TRBJ2-5	15	CASSPPGLLGKTQYF
TRBV7-3	TRBJ2-3	15	CASSLNGLTTDTQYF
TRBV2	TRBJ2-1	14	CASLRASGRFEQFF
TRBV7-2	TRBJ2-3	15	CASSLSGRSTDTQYF
TRBV4-3	TRBJ1-4	13	CASSQVNQGGLFF
TRBV11-3	TRBJ2-5	13	CASSSTRQETQYF
TRBV29-1	TRBJ2-1	11	CSVAFYNEQFF
TRBV5-6	TRBJ2-3	16	CASSFPLAGSTDTQYF
TRBV27	TRBJ1-4	13	CASSFRGREKLFF
TRBV28	TRBJ2-7	11	CASSREYEQYF
TRBV11-3	TRBJ2-3	14	CASSLSGSTDTQYF
TRBV5-4	TRBJ1-3	14	CASSDGNSGNTIYF
TRBV6-1	TRBJ2-3	15	CASQKGLAGVDTQYF
TRBV10-3	TRBJ2-7	14	CAISAQGNPNEQYF
TRBV9	TRBJ2-7	14	CASSVAGGHDEQYF
TRBV7-9	TRBJ1-3	16	CASSLTHRGRGNTIYF
TRBV5-1	TRBJ2-7	15	CASSTTSGGSYEQYF
TRBV7-8	TRBJ2-3	19	CASSLGGVAGGPGTDTQYF
TRBV7-2	TRBJ2-7	19	CASSFLHMDREESCYEQYF
TRBV19	TRBJ2-7	14	CASSPGTDSYEQYF
TRBV5-1	TRBJ1-5	15	CASSLAGGLGQPQHF
TRBV7-7	TRBJ2-5	15	CASSLGTGGLETQYF
TRBV5-6	TRBJ1-2	12	CASSFNSLGYTF
TRBV29-1	TRBJ1-1	12	CSARQINTEAFF
TRBV7-2	TRBJ2-7	12	CASSLPGNEQYF
TRBV29-1	TRBJ1-1	14	CSVEGAGGTTEAFF
TRBV6-5	TRBJ1-2	15	CASSPADRGGDGYTF
TRBV2	TRBJ1-2	15	CASSEIQGANYGYTF
TRBV6-5	TRBJ2-7	14	CASSRGDSSYEQYF
TRBV6-1	TRBJ1-2	17	CASSEAIRAGRGYGYTF
TRBV6-6	TRBJ2-7	15	CASSPPGLAGYEQYF
TRBV29-1	TRBJ1-5	15	CSVADRAGSNQPQHF
TRBV7-2	TRBJ1-1	13	CASRSDSNTEAFF
TRBV29-1	TRBJ1-5	13	CSVQTGDWQPQHF
TRBV4-1	TRBJ2-5	16	CASSHLDSAFLSPQYF
TRBV6-1	TRBJ2-3	15	CASTFGQGEADTQYF
TRBV5-6	TRBJ2-1	15	CASSEAGGPRNEQFF
TRBV2	NA	15	CASSPGLAGEETQYF
TRBV30	TRBJ1-1	12	CARDRQNTEAFF
TRBV11-2	TRBJ2-2	12	CDRRRNTGELFF
TRBV4-3	TRBJ2-7	17	CASSQDLRLAGAYEQYF
TRBV10-2	TRBJ1-1	14	CASSERGRNTEAFF
TRBV27	TRBJ2-7	14	CASSPRTGGYEQYF
TRBV11-2	TRBJ2-3	15	CASSQTHVGADTQYF
TRBV27	TRBJ1-2	16	CASSLGTGGSNYGYTF